These 12 T cell receptor beta chains share one sample of origin, sequenced in a study of blood T cell repertoires in COVID-19 (dated by TCRdb to 2019 to 2021). The library was made by the immunoSEQ multiplex PCR assay. This is the immuneACCESS table as TCRdb keeps it, with only in-frame sequences that have V and J called. A part of the clones is gone; compared with another copy, unresolved V genes explain less than half, and the rest is unexplained. The sample table holds 200,000 to 250,000 clones, of which roughly 80% were seen once. The top ten hold approximately 8.4% of the sample. The sample comprised peripheral blood. The receptors shown here come from a woman over 75 with COVID-19, enrolled during active disease.

The genes are TRBV5-1 and TRBJ2-3; 8 nucleotides align to TRBD2. The CDR3 has 16 amino acids. Germline V gene lookup returns CDR1 SGHRS and CDR2 YFSETQ. The V segment lost 0 bases and the J segment 1 base; nucleotides outside the gene matches: 4. The CDR3 reads CASSLAAGVGTDTQYF. CDR3 DNA sequence: TGCGCCAGCAGCTTGGCAGCGGGAGTAGGCACAGATACGCAGTATTTT.

The gene calls are TRBV2 and TRBJ1-1, with TRBD1 matching over 8 bases. The CDR3 totals 15 residues. J lost 0 bases, V lost 3 bases, and 3 bases had no gene match. Germline CDR1 reads SNHLY; CDR2 reads FYNNEI. The CDR3 loop reads CASSERTGMNTEAFF. The DNA for the CDR3 is TGTGCCAGCAGTGAGCGGACAGGGATGAACACTGAAGCTTTCTTT. The entire variable domain, with the rest obtained from reference TRBV2 and TRBJ1-1, is as follows: EPEVTQTPSHQVTQMGQEVILRCVPISNHLYFYWYRQILGQKVEFLVSFYNNEISEKSEIFDDQFSVERPDGSNFTLKIRSTKLEDSAMYFCASSERTGMNTEAFFGQGTRLTVV.

This chain connects TRBV4-1 to TRBJ1-1; D perhaps matches TRBD1 (6 bases). V was trimmed by 2 bases and J by 5 bases, leaving 18 bases between them. Germline V gene lookup returns CDR1 MGHRA and CDR2 YSYEKL. This CDR3 comprises 16 residues. The DNA of the CDR3 is TGCGCCAGCAGCCAAAGTCTTCCACAGGGAGGGACTGAAGCTTTCTTT. Translation: CASSQSLPQGGTEAFF.

As concerns this clone: One end of the junction is discordant with germline, which a read error may explain. The chain has TRBV28 and TRBJ2-2; D gene uncertain. Looked up from germline, CDR1 is MDHEN and CDR2 is SYDVKM. This CDR3 spans 14 amino acids. Written as DNA, the CDR3 is TGTGCCAGCGGTTTGTGGAGAGACACCGGGGAGCTGTTTTTT. Its protein is CASGLWRDTGELFF.

The J gene is TRBJ2-7, the V gene TRBV9; perhaps TRBD2 as D (5 bases). CDR1 and CDR2 (germline): SGDLS, YYNGEE. CDR3 size: 15 residues. Trimming removed 0 bases from V and 4 bases from J, with 14 bases in between. The CDR3 reads CASSVDAGAQYEQYF. CDR3 coding DNA: TGTGCCAGCAGCGTAGATGCGGGTGCTCAATACGAGCAGTACTTC.

The chain couples TRBV5-1 to TRBJ2-1; TRBD2 agrees at 11 bases. The CDR3 covers 14 residues. Germline V gene data show CDR1 as SGHRS and CDR2 as YFSETQ. The V gene end was trimmed by 4 bases and the J gene end by 5 bases; junction bases not matched to a gene: 2. The CDR3 here is CASSRGLADNEQFF. CDR3 sequence (DNA): TGCGCCAGCAGCAGGGGACTAGCGGACAATGAGCAGTTCTTC.

The CDR3 sequence: CASSGGVLMNTEAFF. As DNA, the CDR3 is TGTGCCAGCAGTGGGGGGGTCCTAATGAACACTGAAGCTTTCTTT. The V gene is TRBV2, the J gene TRBJ1-1, with a weak D call TRBD1 (5 bases). CDR3 length: 15 residues. Trimming cost V 4 bases and J 0 bases, with 12 bases left between them. Per the germline V gene, CDR1 is SNHLY and CDR2 is FYNNEI.

This chain uses TRBV28 with TRBJ2-5, with 10 bases that match TRBD2. The J call may be wrong; the DNA end is better matched by TRBJ2-7. The CDR3 contains 15 residues. Germline assignment: CDR1 MDHEN and CDR2 SYDVKM. CDR3 loop: CASSPRAGGSYEQYF. CDR3 in DNA: TGTGCCAGCAGTCCGCGAGCGGGAGGGTCCTACGAGCAGTACTTC.

This clone has more than one count but fewer than ten. The CDR3 is CASSPQTRGSNQPQHF. CDR3 coding DNA: TGTGCCAGTAGTCCCCAGACCAGAGGGAGCAATCAGCCCCAGCATTTT. The genes are TRBV19 and TRBJ1-5; no reliable D call. Trimming removed 5 bases at V and 1 base at J, with 15 bases between. Germline-derived CDR1 and CDR2 are LNHDA and SQIVND (reference sequence). CDR3 length equals 16 residues.

CDR3 DNA: TGTGCCACCAGTGATCCGAGGGGGCCAGGAGATACGCAGTATTTT. Translating it yields CATSDPRGPGDTQYF. The genes are TRBV24-1 and TRBJ2-3, with 7 bases fitting TRBD1. The CDR3 is made up of 15 amino acids. The germline gives CDR1 KGHDR, CDR2 SFDVKD. V trimming: 3 bases; J trimming: 5 bases; junction bases outside the gene matches: 7.

The genes are TRBV5-1 and TRBJ1-6; 7 positions agree with TRBD1. V shed 3 bases, J shed 9 bases, and the junction held 3 bases outside the gene matches. From germline, CDR1 is SGHRS and CDR2 YFSETQ. The CDR3 loop spans 13 amino acids. The CDR3 reads CASSYDRVSPLHF. CDR3 coding DNA: TGCGCCAGCAGCTATGACAGGGTTTCACCCCTCCACTTT.

The chain combines TRBV30 with TRBJ1-6, with TRBD1 identical over 8 bases. The CDR3 loop spans 14 amino acids. Looked up from germline, CDR1 is GTSNPN and CDR2 is SVGIG (reference sequence). The trim removed 2 bases at V and 6 bases at J, leaving 3 bases unmatched. CDR3 protein: CAWSPDRGNSPLHF. CDR3 sequence (DNA): TGTGCCTGGAGTCCCGACAGGGGTAATTCACCCCTCCACTTT.